This TCR beta chain originates from a study of T cell responses to AZD1222 COVID-19 vaccine. V trimming: 7 bases; J trimming: 2 bases; junction bases outside the gene matches: 17. Germline loops: CDR1 SGHAT, CDR2 FQNNGV. The CDR3 is 17 amino acids. The table came from immunoSEQ multiplex PCR; TCRdb's copy has only in-frame clones and leaves some out. The sample includes over 100,000 clones, 85% to 90% of them seen just once. The chain uses TRBV11-2 and TRBJ2-7; TRBD1 matches 7 bases. Specimen: peripheral blood, collected on day 0 of AZD1222 vaccination. The TCR comes from an adult in good health. The CDR3 nucleotides are TGTGCCAGCAAGGGTGTTACAGGGGCCGCTAAGGCCTACGAGCAGTACTTC. The encoded protein is CASKGVTGAAKAYEQYF. Filled out from reference TRBV11-2 and TRBJ2-7, the complete variable domain reads EAGVAQSPRYKIIEKRQSVAFWCNPISGHATLYWYQQILGQGPKLLIQFQNNGVVDDSQLPKDRFSAERLKGVDSTLKIQPAKLEDSAVYLCASKGVTGAAKAYEQYFGPGTRLTVT.